This T cell receptor beta chain was recorded in a study of blood T cell repertoires in COVID-19. As for the study in general: Acute and convalescent COVID-19 specimens originated in the United States, Italy and Spain.

This table comes from immunoSEQ multiplex PCR, and its TCRdb copy is limited to in-frame clones, with some not included. The data show roughly 100,000 clones, with 88% seen just once and roughly 2% held by the top ten. The sequencing input was peripheral blood. The TCR was taken from a man aged 45-65 years with COVID-19, enrolled during active disease.

The CDR3 region has the DNA TGCAGCACTCGGACAGGGGCTAACACTGAAGCTTTCTTT. Residues: CSTRTGANTEAFF. The rearrangement links TRBV29-1 to TRBJ1-1; 9 bases fit TRBD1. The CDR3 spans 13 residues. The V gene end was trimmed by 8 bases and the J gene end by 2 bases; junction bases not matched to a gene: 6. Germline CDR1 is SQVTM and CDR2 is ANQGSEA.